This TCR beta chain was retrieved from a study of T cell responses to AZD1222 COVID-19 vaccine. Study details: Pooled samples include second doses given at about 4 or 12 weeks. Study observations and caveats: Baseline seropositives among AZD1222 recipients totaled only 5 to 7. Repertoires in all cases were sampled only once the peak T cell response had passed. Epitopes outside B.1.351 and B.1.1.7 mutated regions reportedly drew nearly half of spike TCRs.

About this clone itself: Antigen unknown.

Profiling relied on immunoSEQ multiplex PCR, and the TCRdb table lists in-frame clones only, not all of them. The sample lists about 110,000 clones, roughly 85% occurring once. The CDR3 totals 16 residues. Germline V gives CDR1 SGHAT, CDR2 FQNNGV. V was shortened by 3 bases and J by 0 bases, with 12 bases between the two germline ends. The V call is TRBV11-2, the J call TRBJ1-3; D remains unclear. The TCR originated in an adult in good health. The input for sequencing was peripheral blood, taken on day 0 of AZD1222 vaccination. The CDR3 DNA reads TGTGCCAGCAGCTTCACTCGACAAAGCTCTGGAAACACCATATATTTT. Protein: CASSFTRQSSGNTIYF.